The 3 T cell receptor beta chains listed next were all sequenced from one sample in a study of blood T cells in healthy people across ages. The use of a sample-barcoded 5' primer and a J-beta primer mix characterized a second PCR of about 6 to 11 cycles. TCRdb re-analysed the 5' RACE reads in MiXCR, keeping a single row per CDR3 protein. The sample has over 450,000 distinct CDR3 sequences; approximately 25% are singletons. These data were also reused for a study on T cells of mothers and their children.

The sample taken for sequencing was blood. The receptors derive from a boy aged 10-17 years in good health.

J is TRBJ2-5 and V is TRBV6-4; 9 bases align to TRBD2. Trimming took 3 bases from V and 2 from J; bases not matched to a gene: 4. In germline, CDR1 is MRHNA, CDR2 SNTAGT. CDR3 length equals 15 residues. CDR3 in DNA: TGTGCCAGCAGTGATAGTAGCGGGGGACAAGAGACCCAGTACTTC. Its protein product is CASSDSSGGQETQYF.

The CDR3 loop is CASSFTANTEAFF. In DNA, the CDR3 is TGTGCCAGCAGTTTTACGGCGAACACTGAAGCTTTCTTT. This chain joins TRBV6-5 and TRBJ1-1; D gene unclear. The germline CDR1 and CDR2 sequences are MNHEY and SVGAGI. Trimming took 4 bases from V and 1 from J, leaving 7 bases between them. This CDR3 is built from 13 residues.

V is TRBV6-6 and J is TRBJ2-5; a possible D gene is TRBD2 (6 bases). The CDR3 sequence is 13 residues long. Germline loops: CDR1 MNHNY, CDR2 SVGAGI (reference sequence). Trimming shortened V by 7 bases and J by 4 bases, and 13 bases separated the two germline ends. The CDR3: CASTTEGGETQYF. The CDR3 DNA sequence: TGTGCCAGCACGACGGAGGGCGGAGAGACCCAGTACTTC.